This T cell receptor (beta chain) was captured by sequencing in a study of CD8+CD57+ T cells in acquired aplastic anemia. Looking at the study overall: Sorted CD4+ and CD8+ cells yielded DNA averaging approximately 3 ug.

For CDR3 and TCR beta VDJ profiling, genomic DNA was the template used. TCRdb reprocessed the reads with MiXCR, giving one entry per CDR3 protein. The sample lists 200,000 to 250,000 distinct CDR3 sequences, approximately 51% seen once, with 15% to 20% in the top ten. Previously, flow cytometry had revealed CD8+CD57+ cell expansion in the patients chosen for sequencing. No therapy was given to patients before blood sampling. CDR1 and CDR2 from the germline V gene are SNHLY and FYNNEI. Trimming cost V 4 bases and J 1 base, with 7 bases left between them. The CDR3 length is 14 residues. Remarks on this clonotype: Its antigen remains unidentified.

Study-wide points: Roughly 31 was the count of CD8+ CDR3 sequences that patients shared with controls. A significant difference in CD8+ Simpson's diversity between patients and controls was not found.

Sequencing was carried out using sorted CD4+, CD8+, or CD8+CD57+ T cells (not recorded which) from PBMCs. V gene TRBV2 combines with J gene TRBJ2-2; D might be TRBD1 (6 bases). This sequence was found in a human donor with aplastic anemia. The CDR3 nucleotides are TGTGCCAGCAGTGTGACAGGGAACACCGGGGAGCTGTTTTTT. Residues: CASSVTGNTGELFF.